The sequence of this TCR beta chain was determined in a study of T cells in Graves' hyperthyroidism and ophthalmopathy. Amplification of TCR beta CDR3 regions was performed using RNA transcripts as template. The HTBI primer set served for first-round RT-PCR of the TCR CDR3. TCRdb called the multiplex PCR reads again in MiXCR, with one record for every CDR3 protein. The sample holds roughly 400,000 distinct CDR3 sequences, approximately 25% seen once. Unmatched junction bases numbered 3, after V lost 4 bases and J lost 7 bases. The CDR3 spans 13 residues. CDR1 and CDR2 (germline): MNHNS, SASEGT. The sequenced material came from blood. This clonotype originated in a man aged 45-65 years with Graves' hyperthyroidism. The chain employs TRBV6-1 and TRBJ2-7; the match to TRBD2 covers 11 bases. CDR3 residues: CASSVRLAGEQYF. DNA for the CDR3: TGTGCCAGCAGTGTCAGACTAGCGGGGGAGCAGTACTTC.